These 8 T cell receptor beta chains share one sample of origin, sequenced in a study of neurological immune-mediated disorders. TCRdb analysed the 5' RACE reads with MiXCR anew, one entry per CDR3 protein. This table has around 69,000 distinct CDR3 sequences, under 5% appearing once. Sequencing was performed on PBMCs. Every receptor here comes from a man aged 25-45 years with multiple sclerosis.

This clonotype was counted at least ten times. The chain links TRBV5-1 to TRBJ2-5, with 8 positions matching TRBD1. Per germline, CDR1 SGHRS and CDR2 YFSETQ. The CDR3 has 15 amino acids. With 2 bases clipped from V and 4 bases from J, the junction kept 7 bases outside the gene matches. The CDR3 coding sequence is TGCGCCAGCAGCTTCGGACAGGGAAAGGGAGAGACCCAGTACTTC. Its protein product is CASSFGQGKGETQYF.

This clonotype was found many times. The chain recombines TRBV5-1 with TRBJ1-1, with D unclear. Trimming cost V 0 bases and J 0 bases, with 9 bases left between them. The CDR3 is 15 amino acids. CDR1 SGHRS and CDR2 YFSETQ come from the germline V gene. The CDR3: CASSLEGRMNTEAFF. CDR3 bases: TGCGCCAGCAGCTTGGAGGGCAGAATGAACACTGAAGCTTTCTTT.

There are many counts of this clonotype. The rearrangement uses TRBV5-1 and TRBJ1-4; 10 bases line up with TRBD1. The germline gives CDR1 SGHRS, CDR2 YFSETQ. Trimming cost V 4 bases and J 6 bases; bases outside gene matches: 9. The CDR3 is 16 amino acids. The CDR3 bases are TGCGCCAGCAGCGGGACAGGGGATTTTCTCTATGAAAAACTGTTTTTT. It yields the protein CASSGTGDFLYEKLFF.

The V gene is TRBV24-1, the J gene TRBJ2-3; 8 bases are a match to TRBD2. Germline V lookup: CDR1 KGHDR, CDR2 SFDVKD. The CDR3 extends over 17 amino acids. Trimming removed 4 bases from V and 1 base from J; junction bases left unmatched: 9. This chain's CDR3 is CATSDPRGAGGTDTQYF. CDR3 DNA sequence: TGTGCCACCAGTGACCCTCGAGGAGCGGGGGGCACAGATACGCAGTATTTT.

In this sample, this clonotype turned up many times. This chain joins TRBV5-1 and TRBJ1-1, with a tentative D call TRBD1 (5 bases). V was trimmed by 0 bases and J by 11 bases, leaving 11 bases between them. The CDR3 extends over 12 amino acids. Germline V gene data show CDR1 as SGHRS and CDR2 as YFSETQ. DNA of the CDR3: TGCGCCAGCAGCTTGGTTGCAGGGAACGCTTTCTTT. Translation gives CASSLVAGNAFF.

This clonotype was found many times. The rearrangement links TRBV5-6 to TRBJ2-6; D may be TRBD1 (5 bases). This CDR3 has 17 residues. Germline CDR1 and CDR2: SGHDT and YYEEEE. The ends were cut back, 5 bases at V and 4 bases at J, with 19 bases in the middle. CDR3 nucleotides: TGTGCCAGCAGTCCCTTTCTGGACACAGCCGGGGCCAACGTCCTGACTTTC. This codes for CASSPFLDTAGANVLTF.

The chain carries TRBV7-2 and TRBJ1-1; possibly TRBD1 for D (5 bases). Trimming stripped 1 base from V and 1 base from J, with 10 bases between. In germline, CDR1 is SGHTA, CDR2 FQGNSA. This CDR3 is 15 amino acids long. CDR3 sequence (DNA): TGTGCCAGCAGCTTAGTTTCAGGGTGGAACACTGAAGCTTTCTTT. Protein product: CASSLVSGWNTEAFF.

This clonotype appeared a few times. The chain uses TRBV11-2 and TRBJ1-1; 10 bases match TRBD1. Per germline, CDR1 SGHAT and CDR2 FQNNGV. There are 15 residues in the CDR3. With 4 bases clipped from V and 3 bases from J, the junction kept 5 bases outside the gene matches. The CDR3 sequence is CASSYLTGGYTEAFF. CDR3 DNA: TGTGCCAGCAGCTACTTGACAGGGGGCTACACTGAAGCTTTCTTT.